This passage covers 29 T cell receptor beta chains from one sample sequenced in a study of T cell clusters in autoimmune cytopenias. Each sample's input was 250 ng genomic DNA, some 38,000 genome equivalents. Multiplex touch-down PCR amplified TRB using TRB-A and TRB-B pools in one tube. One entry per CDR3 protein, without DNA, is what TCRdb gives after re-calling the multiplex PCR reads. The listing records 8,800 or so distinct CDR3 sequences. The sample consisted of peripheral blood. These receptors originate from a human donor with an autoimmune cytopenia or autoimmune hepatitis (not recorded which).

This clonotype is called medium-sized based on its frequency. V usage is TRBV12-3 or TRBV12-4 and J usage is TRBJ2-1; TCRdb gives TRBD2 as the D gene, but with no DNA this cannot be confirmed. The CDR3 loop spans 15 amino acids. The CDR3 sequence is CASSLLAGAYNEQFF.

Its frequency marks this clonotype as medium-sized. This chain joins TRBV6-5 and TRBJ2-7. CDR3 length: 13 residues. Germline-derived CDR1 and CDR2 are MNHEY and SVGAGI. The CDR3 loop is CASSYSRGDEQYF.

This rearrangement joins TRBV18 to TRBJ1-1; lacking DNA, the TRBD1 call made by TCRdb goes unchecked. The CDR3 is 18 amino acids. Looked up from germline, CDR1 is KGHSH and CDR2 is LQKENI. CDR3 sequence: CASSPQGQGFTIDSEAFF.

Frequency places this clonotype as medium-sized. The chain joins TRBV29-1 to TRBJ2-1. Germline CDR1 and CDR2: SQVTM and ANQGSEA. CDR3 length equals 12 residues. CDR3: CSVEEGGNEQFF.

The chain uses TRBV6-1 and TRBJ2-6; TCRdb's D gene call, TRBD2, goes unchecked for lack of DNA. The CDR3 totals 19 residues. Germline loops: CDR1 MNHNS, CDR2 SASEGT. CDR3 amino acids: CASARLAGGGSSGANVLTF.

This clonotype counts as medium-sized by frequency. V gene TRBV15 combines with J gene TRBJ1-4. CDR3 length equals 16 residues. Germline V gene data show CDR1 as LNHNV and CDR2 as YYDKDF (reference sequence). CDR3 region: CATKLALGGGEEKLFF. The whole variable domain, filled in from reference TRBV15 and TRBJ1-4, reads DAMVIQNPRYQVTQFGKPVTLSCSQTLNHNVMYWYQQKSSQAPKLLFHYYDKDFNNEADTPDNFQSRRPNTSFCFLDIRSPGLGDTAMYLCATKLALGGGEEKLFFGSGTQLSVL.

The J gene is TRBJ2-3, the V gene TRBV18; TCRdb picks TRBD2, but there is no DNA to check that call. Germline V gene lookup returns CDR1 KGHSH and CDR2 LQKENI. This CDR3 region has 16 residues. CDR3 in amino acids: CASSPRTIQSTDTQYF. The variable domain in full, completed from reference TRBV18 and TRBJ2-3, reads NAGVMQNPRHLVRRRGQEARLRCSPMKGHSHVYWYRQLPEEGLKFMVYLQKENIIDESGMPKERFSAEFPKEGPSILRIQQVVRGDSAAYFCASSPRTIQSTDTQYFGPGTRLTVL.

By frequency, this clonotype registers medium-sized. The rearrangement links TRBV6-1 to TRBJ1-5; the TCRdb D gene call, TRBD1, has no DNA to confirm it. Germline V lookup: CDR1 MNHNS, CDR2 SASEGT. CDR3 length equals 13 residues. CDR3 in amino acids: CASSEGQNQPQHF.

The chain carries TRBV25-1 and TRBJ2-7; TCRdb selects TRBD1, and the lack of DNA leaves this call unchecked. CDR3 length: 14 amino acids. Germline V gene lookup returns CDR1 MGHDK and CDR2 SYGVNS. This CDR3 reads CASSEIGGSYEQYF.

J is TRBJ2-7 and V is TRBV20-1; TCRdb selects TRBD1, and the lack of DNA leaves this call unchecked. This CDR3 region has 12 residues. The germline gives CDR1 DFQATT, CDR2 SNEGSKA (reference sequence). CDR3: CSAHLGGYEQYF.

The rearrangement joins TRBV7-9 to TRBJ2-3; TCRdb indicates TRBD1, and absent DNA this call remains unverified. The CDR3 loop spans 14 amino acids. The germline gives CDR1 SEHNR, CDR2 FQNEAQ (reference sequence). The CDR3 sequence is CASPGTTAGDTQYF.

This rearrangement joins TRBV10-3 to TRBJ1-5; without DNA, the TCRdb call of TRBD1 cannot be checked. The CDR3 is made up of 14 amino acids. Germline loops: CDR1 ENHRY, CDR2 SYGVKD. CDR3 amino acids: CAISRDGNNQPQHF.

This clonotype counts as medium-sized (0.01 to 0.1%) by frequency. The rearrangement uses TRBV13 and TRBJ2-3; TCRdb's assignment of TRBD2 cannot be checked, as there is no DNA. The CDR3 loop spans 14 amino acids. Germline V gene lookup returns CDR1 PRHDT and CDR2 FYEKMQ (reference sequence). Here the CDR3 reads CASSLSGSGDTQYF.

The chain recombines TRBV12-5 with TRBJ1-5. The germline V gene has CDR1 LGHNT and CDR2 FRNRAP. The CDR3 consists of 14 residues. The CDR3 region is CASGHDISNQHQHF.

The CDR3 spells CASSLAPQETQYF. The genes are TRBV4-3 and TRBJ2-5; TCRdb calls TRBD1, which cannot be checked without DNA. This CDR3 has 13 amino acids. Germline V gene lookup returns CDR1 LGHNA and CDR2 YSLEER.

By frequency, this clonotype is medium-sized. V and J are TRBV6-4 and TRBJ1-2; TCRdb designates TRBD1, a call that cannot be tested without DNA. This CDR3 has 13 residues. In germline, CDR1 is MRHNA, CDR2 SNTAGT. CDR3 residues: CASSVDGTGGYTF.

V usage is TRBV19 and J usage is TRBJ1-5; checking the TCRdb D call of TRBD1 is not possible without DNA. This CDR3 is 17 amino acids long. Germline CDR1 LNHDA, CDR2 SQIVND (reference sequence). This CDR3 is CASTLADAGVYNQPQHF.

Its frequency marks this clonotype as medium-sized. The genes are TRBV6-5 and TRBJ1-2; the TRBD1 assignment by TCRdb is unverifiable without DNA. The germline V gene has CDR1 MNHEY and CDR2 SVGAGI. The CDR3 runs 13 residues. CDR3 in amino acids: CASSGGTFYGYTF.

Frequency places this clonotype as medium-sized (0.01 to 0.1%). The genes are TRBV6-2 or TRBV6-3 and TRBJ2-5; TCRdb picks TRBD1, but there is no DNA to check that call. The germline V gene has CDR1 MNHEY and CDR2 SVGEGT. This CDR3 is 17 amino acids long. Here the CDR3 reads CASSYSSGSGQQETQYF.

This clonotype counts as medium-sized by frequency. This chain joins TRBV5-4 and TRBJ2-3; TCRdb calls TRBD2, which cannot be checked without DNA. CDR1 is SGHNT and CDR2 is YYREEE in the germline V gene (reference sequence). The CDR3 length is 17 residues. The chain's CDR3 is CASSLVGGRGGTDTQYF.

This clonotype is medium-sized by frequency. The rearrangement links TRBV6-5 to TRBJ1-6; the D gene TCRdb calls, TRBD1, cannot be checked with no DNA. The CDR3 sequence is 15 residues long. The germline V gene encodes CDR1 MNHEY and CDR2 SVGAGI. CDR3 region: CASSYGGRANSPLHF.

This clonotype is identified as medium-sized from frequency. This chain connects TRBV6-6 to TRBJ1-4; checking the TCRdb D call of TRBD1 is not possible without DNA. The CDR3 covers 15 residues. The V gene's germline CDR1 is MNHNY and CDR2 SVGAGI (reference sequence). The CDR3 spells CASSPIRGDNEKLFF.

The CDR3 loop is CASSTEEATNEKLFF. The chain recombines TRBV18 with TRBJ1-4. Germline values: CDR1 KGHSH, CDR2 LQKENI. The CDR3 sequence is 15 residues long.

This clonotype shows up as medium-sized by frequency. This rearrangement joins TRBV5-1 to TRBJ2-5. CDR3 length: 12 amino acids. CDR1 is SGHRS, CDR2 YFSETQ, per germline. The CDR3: CASSAHSETQYF. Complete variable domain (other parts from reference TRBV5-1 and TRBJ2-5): KAGVTQTPRYLIKTRGQQVTLSCSPISGHRSVSWYQQTPGQGLQFLFEYFSETQRNKGNFPGRFSGRQFSNSRSEMNVSTLELGDSALYLCASSAHSETQYFGPGTRLLVL.

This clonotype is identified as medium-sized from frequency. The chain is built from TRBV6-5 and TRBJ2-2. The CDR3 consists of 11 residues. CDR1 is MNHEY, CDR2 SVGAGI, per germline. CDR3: CASTNTGELFF.

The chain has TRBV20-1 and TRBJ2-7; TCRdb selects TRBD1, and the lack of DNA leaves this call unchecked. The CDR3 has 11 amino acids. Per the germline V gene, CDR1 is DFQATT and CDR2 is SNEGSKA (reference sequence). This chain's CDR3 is CSARGPYEQYF.

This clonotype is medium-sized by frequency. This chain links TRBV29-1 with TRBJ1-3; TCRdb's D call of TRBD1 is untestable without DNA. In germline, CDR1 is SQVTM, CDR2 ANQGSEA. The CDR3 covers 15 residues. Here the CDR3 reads CSAMIYRETGNTIYF.

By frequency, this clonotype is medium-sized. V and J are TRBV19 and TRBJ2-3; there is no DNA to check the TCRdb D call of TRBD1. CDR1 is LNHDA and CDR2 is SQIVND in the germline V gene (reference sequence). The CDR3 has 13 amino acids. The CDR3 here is CASSLGRADTQYF.

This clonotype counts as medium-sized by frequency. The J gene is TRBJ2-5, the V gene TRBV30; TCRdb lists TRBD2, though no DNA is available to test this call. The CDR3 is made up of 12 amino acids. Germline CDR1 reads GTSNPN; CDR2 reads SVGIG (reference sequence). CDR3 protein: CAWSGSGETQYF.